The 4 T cell receptor beta chains below all came from one sample that was sequenced in a study of T cell responses to AZD1222 COVID-19 vaccine. This table comes from immunoSEQ multiplex PCR, and its TCRdb copy is limited to in-frame clones, with some not included. The profile shows 120,000 or so clones, 90% of them singletons. The sequences come from peripheral blood, collected on day 0 of AZD1222 vaccination. The receptors derive from an adult in good health.

The chain combines TRBV25-1 with TRBJ2-5; D remains ambiguous. CDR1 MGHDK and CDR2 SYGVNS come from the germline V gene. The ends were cut back, 7 bases at V and 0 bases at J, with 9 bases in the middle. The CDR3 loop spans 13 amino acids. CDR3: CASNTANQETQYF. The DNA of the CDR3 is TGTGCCAGCAATACAGCAAACCAAGAGACCCAGTACTTC.

V usage is TRBV21-1 and J usage is TRBJ1-1. TRBV21-1 is annotated as a pseudogene. This CDR3 is built from 16 residues. The CDR3: CASSKSRGRMNTEAFF. CDR3 DNA sequence: TGTGCCAGCAGCAAAAGCCGGGGCCGCATGAACACTGAAGCTTTCTTT.

The rearrangement joins TRBV30 to TRBJ2-1; D is ambiguous. CDR3 length: 11 residues. In germline, CDR1 is GTSNPN, CDR2 SVGIG (reference sequence). V lost 2 bases and J lost 6, with 5 bases in between. This CDR3 is CAWSYSNEQFF. CDR3 DNA sequence: TGTGCCTGGAGTTACTCCAATGAGCAGTTCTTC.

This rearrangement joins TRBV11-2 to TRBJ1-1, with unresolved D. This CDR3 contains 13 residues. Trimming cost V 3 bases and J 7 bases, with 12 bases left between them. From germline, CDR1 is SGHAT and CDR2 FQNNGV. As DNA, the CDR3 is TGTGCCAGCAGCTTTTTGCAGGACCTTGAAGCTTTCTTT. It codes for CASSFLQDLEAFF.